A single sample is the source of the 23 T cell receptor beta chains below, sequenced in a study of blood T cells in healthy people across ages. Using a J-beta primer mix together with a sample-barcoded 5' primer, a second PCR was run for 7 to 11 cycles. From the 5' RACE reads, TCRdb called clonotypes with MiXCR, one entry per CDR3 protein. The sample carries roughly 1,500,000 distinct CDR3 sequences, about 40% recorded once. Sequenced sample: blood. The receptors were gathered from a woman aged 18-35 years in good health.

The chain carries TRBV6-5 and TRBJ2-3; D is possibly TRBD2 (5 bases). The CDR3 covers 13 residues. Germline CDR1 and CDR2: MNHEY and SVGAGI. Trimming removed 5 bases at V and 10 bases at J, with 16 bases between. DNA for the CDR3: TGTGCCAGCAGTGAACTAGTTAGGTCGGCGCAGTATTTT. It encodes CASSELVRSAQYF.

V and J are TRBV6-5 and TRBJ2-3, with a tentative D call TRBD2 (5 bases). Germline lookup yields CDR1 MNHEY and CDR2 SVGAGI. Trimming removed 2 bases at V and 6 bases at J, with 9 bases between. CDR3 length: 13 amino acids. Here the CDR3 reads CASSYQTSDTQYF. CDR3 in DNA: TGTGCCAGCAGTTACCAAACTAGTGATACGCAGTATTTT.

A few counts support this clonotype. The V and J genes are TRBV4-1 and TRBJ2-1, with D perhaps being TRBD1 or TRBD2 (5 bases each). CDR1 is MGHRA, CDR2 YSYEKL, per germline. Trimming shortened V by 0 bases and J by 6 bases, and 9 bases separated the two germline ends. CDR3 size: 14 residues. CDR3 loop: CASSQDSGANEQFF. The CDR3 coding sequence is TGCGCCAGCAGCCAAGACTCCGGGGCCAATGAGCAGTTCTTC.

The chain combines TRBV28 with TRBJ2-7, with a tentative D call TRBD1 (5 bases). Germline assignment: CDR1 MDHEN and CDR2 SYDVKM. Trimming left V 4 bases short and J 2 bases short, with 12 bases between. This CDR3 spans 14 amino acids. DNA of the CDR3: TGTGCCAGCAGTTCTCCCAGGGTGGCCTACGAGCAGTACTTC. It encodes CASSSPRVAYEQYF.

This clonotype has just a few counts. This chain uses TRBV28 with TRBJ1-4, with D possibly being TRBD1 (6 bases). V was trimmed by 4 bases and J by 0 bases, leaving 12 bases between them. Per the germline V gene, CDR1 is MDHEN and CDR2 is SYDVKM. CDR3 length equals 16 residues. CDR3: CASSSTQGATNEKLFF. CDR3 in DNA: TGTGCCAGCAGTTCCACACAGGGCGCAACTAATGAAAAACTGTTTTTT.

This clonotype occurred a few times. CDR3 coding DNA: TGTGCCAGCACCCTAGCTGGGGCCATCGAGCAGTACTTC. As protein: CASTLAGAIEQYF. This chain joins TRBV12-3 or TRBV12-4 and TRBJ2-7; D is tentatively TRBD1 or TRBD2 (5 bases each). The V gene lost 7 bases and the J gene lost 6 bases, with 16 bases spanning the gap. The CDR3 has 13 amino acids.

This clonotype was seen more than once but under ten times. The chain joins TRBV20-1 to TRBJ1-2; 7 nucleotides align to TRBD1. Germline values: CDR1 DFQATT, CDR2 SNEGSKA (reference sequence). The CDR3 runs 17 residues. V lost 0 bases to trimming and J lost 1 base; unmatched junction nucleotides: 11. In DNA form, the CDR3 reads TGCAGTGCTAGAGAAATCCAGGGGGTGTCCTATAACTATGGCTACACCTTC. The encoded protein is CSAREIQGVSYNYGYTF.

A few counts support this clonotype. J is TRBJ2-1 and V is TRBV6-4; TRBD2 matches 7 bases. Germline V gene sequence: CDR1 MRHNA, CDR2 SNTAGT. The CDR3 is 15 amino acids. V dropped 0 bases and J dropped 7; count of bases not matched to a gene: 6. CDR3 in DNA: TGTGCCAGCAGTGACTCACTAGCGTTCGGGAATGAGCAGTTCTTC. Its protein product is CASSDSLAFGNEQFF.

This clonotype was counted many times. V is TRBV28 and J is TRBJ1-2, with D possibly being TRBD1 (5 bases). From germline, CDR1 is MDHEN and CDR2 SYDVKM. The V and J ends lost 8 bases and 3 bases respectively, with 10 bases between them. This CDR3 is built from 12 residues. CDR3 loop: CASGDVYYGYTF. In nucleotides, the CDR3 is TGTGCCAGCGGGGACGTATACTATGGCTACACCTTC.

Only a few counts were recorded for this clonotype. The J gene is TRBJ2-5, the V gene TRBV4-2; 14 positions match TRBD2. CDR1 and CDR2 from the germline V gene are LGHNA and YNFKEQ. This CDR3 comprises 17 residues. V gave up 4 bases and J gave up 5 bases; unmatched junction bases: 9. This CDR3 reads CASSPTGLAGGLETQYF. The CDR3 coding sequence is TGTGCCAGCAGCCCAACCGGACTAGCGGGGGGATTGGAGACCCAGTACTTC.

V and J are TRBV7-2 and TRBJ2-1, with D possibly matching TRBD2 (6 bases). Per germline, CDR1 SGHTA and CDR2 FQGNSA. Trimming pared 1 base from V and 15 bases from J, leaving 19 bases between. The CDR3 sequence is 14 residues long. The CDR3 DNA is TGTGCCAGCAGCTTAGTCCCGGGGGTTCCGACGGGGTTCTTC. Its translation is CASSLVPGVPTGFF.

The CDR3 spells CASSFGAAERGNEQYF. The CDR3 DNA follows: TGTGCCAGCAGTTTTGGTGCAGCGGAAAGGGGCAATGAGCAGTACTTC. This rearrangement joins TRBV28 to TRBJ2-5; D is perhaps TRBD1 or TRBD2 (5 bases each). This CDR3 comprises 16 residues. Germline V lookup: CDR1 MDHEN, CDR2 SYDVKM. V gave up 3 bases and J gave up 11 bases, with 25 bases separating them. The full variable domain, with the rest looked up from reference TRBV28 and TRBJ2-5, is DVKVTQSSRYLVKRTGEKVFLECVQDMDHENMFWYRQDPGLGLRLIYFSYDVKMKEKGDIPEGYSVSREKKERFSLILESASTNQTSMYLCASSFGAAERGNEQYFGPGTRLLVL.

V usage is TRBV13 and J usage is TRBJ1-6, with D hard to call. The CDR3 sequence is 15 residues long. CDR1 and CDR2 (germline): PRHDT, FYEKMQ (reference sequence). Trimming took off 1 base at V and 10 bases at J, with 14 bases between the two ends. The DNA of the CDR3 is TGTGCCAGCAGCTTAGTAGGCGGGTATGAATCACCCCTCCACTTT. Encoded protein: CASSLVGGYESPLHF.

This clonotype was counted a single time. The rearrangement links TRBV5-6 to TRBJ1-2, with 8 bases identical to TRBD1. This CDR3 region has 17 residues. The V and J ends lost 0 bases and 0 bases, in that order; junction bases with no gene match: 7. Germline assignment: CDR1 SGHDT and CDR2 YYEEEE. The CDR3 protein is CASSLVGQGRPNYGYTF. CDR3 bases: TGTGCCAGCAGCTTGGTCGGACAGGGCCGACCTAACTATGGCTACACCTTC.

The gene calls are TRBV6-5 and TRBJ2-7, with D unresolved. The ends were cut back, 5 bases at V and 3 bases at J, with 14 bases in the middle. CDR1 MNHEY and CDR2 SVGAGI come from the germline V gene. This CDR3 is 14 amino acids long. The DNA for the CDR3 is TGTGCCAGCAGTAACGCCGGGCCCAGCTACGAGCAGTACTTC. As protein: CASSNAGPSYEQYF.

The chain combines TRBV5-1 with TRBJ1-3; D uncertain. This CDR3 is built from 13 residues. V lost 3 bases and J 2 bases, leaving 6 bases between the germline ends. CDR1 is SGHRS and CDR2 is YFSETQ in the germline V gene. CDR3: CASSSSTGNTIYF. As DNA, the CDR3 is TGCGCCAGCAGCTCTAGTACTGGAAACACCATATATTTT. Variable domain in full (rest from reference TRBV5-1 and TRBJ1-3): KAGVTQTPRYLIKTRGQQVTLSCSPISGHRSVSWYQQTPGQGLQFLFEYFSETQRNKGNFPGRFSGRQFSNSRSEMNVSTLELGDSALYLCASSSSTGNTIYFGEGSWLTVV.

The gene calls are TRBV20-1 and TRBJ2-1, with 15 bases aligning to TRBD2. The CDR3 loop spans 15 amino acids. Unmatched junction bases numbered 6, after V lost 5 bases and J lost 7 bases. The germline V gene encodes CDR1 DFQATT and CDR2 SNEGSKA (reference sequence). Written as DNA, the CDR3 is TGCAGTGCTTGGACTAGCGGGGGGGCTGAGAATGAGCAGTTCTTC. Its translation is CSAWTSGGAENEQFF.

Comments on this clonotype: At one end, the junction sequence differs from germline, possibly due to a read error. V and J are TRBV19 and TRBJ2-1; TRBD1 aligns across 9 bases. The CDR3 consists of 15 residues. CDR1 is LNHDA, CDR2 SQIVND, per germline (reference sequence). CDR3 sequence reads: CASRIQGADYNEQFF. CDR3 DNA sequence: TGTGCCAGTAGGATACAGGGGGCCGACTACAATGAGCAGTTTTTC.

The chain combines TRBV7-9 with TRBJ2-1, with TRBD2 identical over 10 bases. The V segment lost 1 base and the J segment 7 bases; nucleotides outside the gene matches: 13. This CDR3 comprises 18 residues. Per the germline V gene, CDR1 is SEHNR and CDR2 is FQNEAQ (reference sequence). This CDR3 is CASSLVWTSGVVGNEQFF. DNA of the CDR3: TGTGCCAGCAGCTTAGTGTGGACTAGCGGAGTTGTTGGGAATGAGCAGTTCTTC.

This clonotype has just a few counts. The chain uses TRBV9 and TRBJ2-1, with D possibly TRBD2 on 6 matching bases. V was pared by 1 base and J by 4 bases, with 9 bases between. The CDR3 loop spans 14 amino acids. The V gene's germline CDR1 is SGDLS and CDR2 YYNGEE. In DNA form, the CDR3 reads TGTGCCAGCAGCGTAAATCTAGCGTACAATGAGCAGTTCTTC. It translates to CASSVNLAYNEQFF. Full variable domain (remainder filled in from reference TRBV9 and TRBJ2-1): DSGVTQTPKHLITATGQRVTLRCSPRSGDLSVYWYQQSLDQGLQFLIQYYNGEERAKGNILERFSAQQFPDLHSELNLSSLELGDSALYFCASSVNLAYNEQFFGPGTRLTVL.

V is TRBV20-1 and J is TRBJ2-5; D possibly corresponds to TRBD1 (6 bases). Matching the DNA end better, TRBJ2-7 makes the J call doubtful. The CDR3 has 13 residues. CDR1 is DFQATT and CDR2 is SNEGSKA in the germline V gene (reference sequence). This CDR3 reads CSADHTGTSEQYF. The DNA for the CDR3 is TGCAGTGCGGATCATACAGGGACCTCCGAGCAGTACTTC.

In this sample, this clonotype turned up a few times. J is TRBJ2-1 and V is TRBV10-3, with 12 bases aligning to TRBD1. The CDR3 has 14 residues. V was clipped by 6 bases and J by 6 bases; unmatched bases: 3. Germline CDR1 reads ENHRY; CDR2 reads SYGVKD. This CDR3 is CAIRGTGGFNEQFF. The CDR3 DNA follows: TGTGCCATCAGAGGGACAGGGGGCTTCAATGAGCAGTTCTTC.

V gene TRBV7-6 combines with J gene TRBJ2-1, with 10 bases lining up with TRBD2. The CDR3 spans 15 residues. Germline V gives CDR1 SGHVS, CDR2 FNYEAQ. V lost 5 bases to trimming and J lost 5 bases; unmatched junction nucleotides: 6. The CDR3 spells CASSRSLAGNNEQFF. DNA for the CDR3: TGTGCCAGCAGCCGTTCACTAGCGGGGAACAATGAGCAGTTCTTC.